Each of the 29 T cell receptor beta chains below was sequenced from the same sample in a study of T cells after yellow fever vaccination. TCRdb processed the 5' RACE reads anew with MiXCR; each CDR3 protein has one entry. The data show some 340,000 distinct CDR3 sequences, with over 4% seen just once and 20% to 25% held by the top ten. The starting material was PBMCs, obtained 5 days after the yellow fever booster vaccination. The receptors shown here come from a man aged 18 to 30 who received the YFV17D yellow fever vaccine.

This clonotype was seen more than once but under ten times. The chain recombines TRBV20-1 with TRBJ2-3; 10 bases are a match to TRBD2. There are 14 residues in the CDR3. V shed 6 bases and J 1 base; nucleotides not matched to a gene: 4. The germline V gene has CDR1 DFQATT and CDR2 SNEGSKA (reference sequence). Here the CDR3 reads CSADLAGGTDTQYF. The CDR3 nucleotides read TGCAGTGCCGACCTAGCGGGGGGCACAGATACGCAGTATTTT.

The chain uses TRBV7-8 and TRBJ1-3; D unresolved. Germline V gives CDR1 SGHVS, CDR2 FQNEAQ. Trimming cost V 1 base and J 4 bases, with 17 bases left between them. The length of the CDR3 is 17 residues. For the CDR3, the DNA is TGTGCCAGCAGCTTAGGCAGGCTACATACTGGGGGAAACACCATATATTTT. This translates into CASSLGRLHTGGNTIYF.

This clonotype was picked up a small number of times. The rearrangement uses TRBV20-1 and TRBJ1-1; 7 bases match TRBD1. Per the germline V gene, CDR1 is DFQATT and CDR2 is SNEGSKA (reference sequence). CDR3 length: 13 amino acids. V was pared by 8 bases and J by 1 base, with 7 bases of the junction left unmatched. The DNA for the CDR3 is TGCAGTACTTACAGGGGCGCGAACACTGAAGCTTTCTTT. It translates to CSTYRGANTEAFF.

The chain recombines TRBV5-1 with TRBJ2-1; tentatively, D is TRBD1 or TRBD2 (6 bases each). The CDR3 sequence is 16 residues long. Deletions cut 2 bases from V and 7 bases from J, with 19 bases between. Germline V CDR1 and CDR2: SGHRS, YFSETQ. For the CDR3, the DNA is TGCGCCAGCAGCTTCTTGGGGGGCGCATATGGTAATGAGCAGTTCTTC. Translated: CASSFLGGAYGNEQFF. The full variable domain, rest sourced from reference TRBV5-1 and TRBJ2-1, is KAGVTQTPRYLIKTRGQQVTLSCSPISGHRSVSWYQQTPGQGLQFLFEYFSETQRNKGNFPGRFSGRQFSNSRSEMNVSTLELGDSALYLCASSFLGGAYGNEQFFGPGTRLTVL.

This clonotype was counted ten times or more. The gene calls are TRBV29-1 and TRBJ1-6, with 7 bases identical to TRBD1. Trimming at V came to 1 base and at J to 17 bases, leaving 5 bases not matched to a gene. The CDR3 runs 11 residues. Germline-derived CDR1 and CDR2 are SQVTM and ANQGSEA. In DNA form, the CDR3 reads TGCAGCGTTGAAGCAGGGGGGCGAATCCACTTT. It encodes CSVEAGGRIHF.

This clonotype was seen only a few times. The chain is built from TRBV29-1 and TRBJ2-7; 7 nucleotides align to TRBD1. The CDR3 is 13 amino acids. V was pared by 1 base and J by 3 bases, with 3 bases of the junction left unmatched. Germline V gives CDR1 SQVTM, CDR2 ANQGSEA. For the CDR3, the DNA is TGCAGCGTTGAAGGCTGGGACAGCTACGAGCAGTACTTC. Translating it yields CSVEGWDSYEQYF.

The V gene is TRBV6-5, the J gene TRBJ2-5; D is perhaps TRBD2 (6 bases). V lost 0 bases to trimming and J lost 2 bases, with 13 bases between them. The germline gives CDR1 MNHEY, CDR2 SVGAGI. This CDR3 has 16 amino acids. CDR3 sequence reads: CASSYSWGSGQETQYF. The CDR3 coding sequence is TGTGCCAGCAGTTACTCGTGGGGAAGCGGGCAAGAGACCCAGTACTTC.

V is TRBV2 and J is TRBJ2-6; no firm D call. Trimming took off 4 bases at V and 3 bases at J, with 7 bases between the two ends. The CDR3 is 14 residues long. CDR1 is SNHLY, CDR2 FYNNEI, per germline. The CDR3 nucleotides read TGTGCCAGCAGTGGAGGCCATGGGGCCAACGTCCTGACTTTC. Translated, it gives CASSGGHGANVLTF. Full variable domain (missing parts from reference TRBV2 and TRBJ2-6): EPEVTQTPSHQVTQMGQEVILRCVPISNHLYFYWYRQILGQKVEFLVSFYNNEISEKSEIFDDQFSVERPDGSNFTLKIRSTKLEDSAMYFCASSGGHGANVLTFGAGSRLTVL.

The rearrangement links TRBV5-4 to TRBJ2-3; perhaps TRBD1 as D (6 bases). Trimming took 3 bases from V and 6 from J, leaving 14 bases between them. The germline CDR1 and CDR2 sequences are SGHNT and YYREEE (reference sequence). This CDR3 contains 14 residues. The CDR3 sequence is CASSSAQGGDTQYF. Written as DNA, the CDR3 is TGTGCCAGCAGCTCGGCACAGGGTGGCGATACGCAGTATTTT.

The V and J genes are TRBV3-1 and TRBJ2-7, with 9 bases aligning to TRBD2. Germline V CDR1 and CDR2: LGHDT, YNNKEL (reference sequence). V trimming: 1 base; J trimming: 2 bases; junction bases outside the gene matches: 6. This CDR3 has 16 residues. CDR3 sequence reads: CASSQAPAGGTYEQYF. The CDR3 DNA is TGTGCCAGCAGCCAAGCCCCAGCGGGGGGTACCTACGAGCAGTACTTC.

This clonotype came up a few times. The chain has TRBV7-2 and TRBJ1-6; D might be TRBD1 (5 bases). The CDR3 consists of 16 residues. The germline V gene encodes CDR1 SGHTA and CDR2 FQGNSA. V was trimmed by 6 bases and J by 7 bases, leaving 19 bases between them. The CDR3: CASSIPDQGANSPLHF. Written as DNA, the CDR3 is TGTGCCAGCAGTATACCCGATCAGGGTGCCAATTCACCCCTCCACTTT.

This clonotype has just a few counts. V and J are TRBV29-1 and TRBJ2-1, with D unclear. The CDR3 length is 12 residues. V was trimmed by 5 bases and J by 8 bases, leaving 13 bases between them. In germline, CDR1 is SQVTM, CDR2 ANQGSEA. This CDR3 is CSVSRALDEQFF. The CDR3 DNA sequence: TGCAGCGTTTCTCGGGCCCTGGATGAGCAGTTCTTC.

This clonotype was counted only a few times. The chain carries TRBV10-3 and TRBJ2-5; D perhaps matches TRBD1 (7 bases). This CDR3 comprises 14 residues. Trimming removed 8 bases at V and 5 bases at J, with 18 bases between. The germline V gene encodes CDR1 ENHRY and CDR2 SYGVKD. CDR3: CAIGGTVGGETQYF. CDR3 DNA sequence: TGTGCCATCGGCGGGACAGTGGGTGGGGAGACCCAGTACTTC.

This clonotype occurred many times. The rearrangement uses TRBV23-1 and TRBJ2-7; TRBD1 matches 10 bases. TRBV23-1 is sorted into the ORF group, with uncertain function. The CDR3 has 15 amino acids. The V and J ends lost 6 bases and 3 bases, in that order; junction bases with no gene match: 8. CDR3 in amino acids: CASRWDRGDNYEQYF. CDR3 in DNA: TGCGCCAGCAGATGGGACAGGGGAGATAACTACGAGCAGTACTTC.

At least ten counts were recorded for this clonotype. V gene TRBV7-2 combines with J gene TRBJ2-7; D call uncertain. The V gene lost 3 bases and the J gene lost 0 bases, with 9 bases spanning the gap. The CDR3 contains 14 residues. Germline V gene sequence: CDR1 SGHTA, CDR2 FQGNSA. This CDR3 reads CASSFTPGSYEQYF. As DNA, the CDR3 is TGTGCCAGCAGCTTCACGCCTGGCTCCTACGAGCAGTACTTC.

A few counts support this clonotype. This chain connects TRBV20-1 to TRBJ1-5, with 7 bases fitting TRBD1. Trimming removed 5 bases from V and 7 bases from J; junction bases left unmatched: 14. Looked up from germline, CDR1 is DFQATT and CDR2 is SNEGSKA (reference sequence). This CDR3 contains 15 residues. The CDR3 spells CSASILQGRRQPQHF. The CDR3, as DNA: TGCAGTGCTTCCATACTACAGGGGAGGAGGCAGCCCCAGCATTTT.

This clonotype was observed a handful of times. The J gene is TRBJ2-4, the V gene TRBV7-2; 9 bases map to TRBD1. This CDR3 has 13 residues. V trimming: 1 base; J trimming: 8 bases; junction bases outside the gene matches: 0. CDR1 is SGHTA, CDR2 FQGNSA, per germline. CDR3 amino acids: CASSLGTGDIQYF. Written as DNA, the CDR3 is TGTGCCAGCAGCTTAGGGACAGGGGACATTCAGTACTTC.

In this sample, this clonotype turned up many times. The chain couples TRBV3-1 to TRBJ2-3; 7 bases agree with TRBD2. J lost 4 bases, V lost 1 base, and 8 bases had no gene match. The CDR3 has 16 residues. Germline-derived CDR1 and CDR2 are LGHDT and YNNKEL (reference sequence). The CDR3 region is CASSQVGSGRADTQYF. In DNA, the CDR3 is TGTGCCAGCAGCCAAGTAGGATCGGGGAGGGCAGATACGCAGTATTTT.

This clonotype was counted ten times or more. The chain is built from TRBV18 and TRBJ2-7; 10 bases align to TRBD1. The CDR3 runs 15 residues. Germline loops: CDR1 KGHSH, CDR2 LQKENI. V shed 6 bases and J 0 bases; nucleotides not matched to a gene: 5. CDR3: CASSPRDRGSYEQYF. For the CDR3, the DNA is TGTGCCAGCTCGCCCCGGGACAGGGGCTCCTACGAGCAGTACTTC.

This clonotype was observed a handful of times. CDR3: CASSLEGVIEAFF. In nucleotides, the CDR3 is TGTGCCAGCAGCTTAGAGGGGGTCATTGAAGCTTTCTTT. The V gene is TRBV7-2, the J gene TRBJ1-1, with D possibly matching TRBD1 (6 bases). This CDR3 comprises 13 residues. V was trimmed by 1 base and J by 7 bases, leaving 10 bases between them. In germline, CDR1 is SGHTA, CDR2 FQGNSA.

The chain's CDR3 is CASSLAGYEREQFF. Written as DNA, the CDR3 is TGTGCCAGCAGTTTAGCAGGATACGAAAGGGAGCAGTTCTTC. The chain couples TRBV12-3 or TRBV12-4 to TRBJ2-1; D not resolved. The CDR3 has 14 amino acids. Between the trimmed V and J ends, which lost 0 bases and 10 bases, there was a span of 13 bases.

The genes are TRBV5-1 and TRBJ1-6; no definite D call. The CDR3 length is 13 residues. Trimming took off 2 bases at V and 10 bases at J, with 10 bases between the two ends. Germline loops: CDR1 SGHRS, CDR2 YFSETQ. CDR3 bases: TGCGCCAGCAGCTTCGGGCTTGACTCACCCCTCCACTTT. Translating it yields CASSFGLDSPLHF.

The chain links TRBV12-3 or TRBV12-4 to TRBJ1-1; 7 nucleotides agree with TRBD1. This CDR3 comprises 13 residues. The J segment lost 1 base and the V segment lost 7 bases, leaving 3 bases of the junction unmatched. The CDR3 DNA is TGTGCCAGCACCGGACAGGAGAACACTGAAGCTTTCTTT. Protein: CASTGQENTEAFF.

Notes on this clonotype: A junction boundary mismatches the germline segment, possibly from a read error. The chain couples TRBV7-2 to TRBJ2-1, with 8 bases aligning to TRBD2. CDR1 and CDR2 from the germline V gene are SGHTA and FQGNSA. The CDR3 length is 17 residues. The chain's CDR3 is CASSPHYPGGVYNEEFF. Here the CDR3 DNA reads TGTGCCAGCAGCCCACACTATCCGGGGGGGGTCTACAATGAGGAGTTCTTC.

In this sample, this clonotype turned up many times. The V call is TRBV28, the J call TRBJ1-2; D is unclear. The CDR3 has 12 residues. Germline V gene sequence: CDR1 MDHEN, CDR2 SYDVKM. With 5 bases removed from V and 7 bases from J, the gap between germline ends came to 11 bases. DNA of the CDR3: TGTGCCAGCAGTGTCTCAGGATCTGGCTACACCTTC. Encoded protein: CASSVSGSGYTF.

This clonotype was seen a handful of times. The CDR3 here is CSARDPRRQETQYF. CDR3 DNA sequence: TGCAGTGCTAGAGATCCCCGGAGGCAAGAGACCCAGTACTTC. The chain recombines TRBV20-1 with TRBJ2-5, with D possibly being TRBD2 (5 bases). Germline assignment: CDR1 DFQATT and CDR2 SNEGSKA (reference sequence). V lost 0 bases to trimming and J lost 2 bases, with 10 bases between them. The CDR3 runs 14 residues.

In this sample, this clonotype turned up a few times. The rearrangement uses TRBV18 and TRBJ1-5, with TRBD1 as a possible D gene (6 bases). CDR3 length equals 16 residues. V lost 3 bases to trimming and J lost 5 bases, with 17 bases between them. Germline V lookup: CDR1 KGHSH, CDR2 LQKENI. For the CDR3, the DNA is TGTGCCAGCTCACCCAGCGGGGGGGGCAGGGATCAGCCCCAGCATTTT. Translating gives CASSPSGGGRDQPQHF.

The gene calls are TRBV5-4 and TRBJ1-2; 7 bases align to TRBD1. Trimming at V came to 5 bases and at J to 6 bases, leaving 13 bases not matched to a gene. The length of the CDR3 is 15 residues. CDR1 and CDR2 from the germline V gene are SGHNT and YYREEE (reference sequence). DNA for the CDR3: TGTGCCAGCAGTTCTGATTTTGGGACAGAAAATGGCTACACCTTC. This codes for CASSSDFGTENGYTF.

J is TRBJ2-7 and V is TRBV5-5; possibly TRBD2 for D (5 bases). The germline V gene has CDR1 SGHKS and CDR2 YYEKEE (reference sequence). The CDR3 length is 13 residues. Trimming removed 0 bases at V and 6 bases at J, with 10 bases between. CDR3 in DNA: TGTGCCAGCAGCTTGGCGGACTTTTTCGAGCAGTACTTC. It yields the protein CASSLADFFEQYF. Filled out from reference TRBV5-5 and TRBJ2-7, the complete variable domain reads DAGVTQSPTHLIKTRGQQVTLRCSPISGHKSVSWYQQVLGQGPQFIFQYYEKEERGRGNFPDRFSARQFPNYSSELNVNALLLGDSALYLCASSLADFFEQYFGPGTRLTVT.